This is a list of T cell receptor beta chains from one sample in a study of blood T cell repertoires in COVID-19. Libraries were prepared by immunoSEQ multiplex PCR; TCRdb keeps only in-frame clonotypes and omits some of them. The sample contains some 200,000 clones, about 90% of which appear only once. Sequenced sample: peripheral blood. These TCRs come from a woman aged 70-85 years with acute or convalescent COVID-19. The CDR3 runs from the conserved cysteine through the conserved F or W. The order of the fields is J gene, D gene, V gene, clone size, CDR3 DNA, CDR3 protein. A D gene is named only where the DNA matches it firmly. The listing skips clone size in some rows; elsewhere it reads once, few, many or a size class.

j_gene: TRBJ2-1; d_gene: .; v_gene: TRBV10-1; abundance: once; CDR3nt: TGCGCCAGCAGTGAGTGGTCAGGACAGCCCGGTGAGCAGTTCTTC; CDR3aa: CASSEWSGQPGEQFF
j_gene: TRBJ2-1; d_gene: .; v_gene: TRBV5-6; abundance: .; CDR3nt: TGTGCCAGCAGCTTGGCGGGCGGGACCTACAATGAGCAGTTCTTC; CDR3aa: CASSLAGGTYNEQFF
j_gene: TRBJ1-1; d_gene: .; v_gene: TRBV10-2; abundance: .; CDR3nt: TGCGCCAGCAGTGAGACGAGACAGAGCAGGGGCACTGAAGCTTTCTTT; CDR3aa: CASSETRQSRGTEAFF
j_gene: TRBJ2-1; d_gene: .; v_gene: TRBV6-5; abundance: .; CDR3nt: TGTGCCAGCAGTTACTCGACTAGTTCTGCCAACAATGAGCAGTTCTTC; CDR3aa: CASSYSTSSANNEQFF
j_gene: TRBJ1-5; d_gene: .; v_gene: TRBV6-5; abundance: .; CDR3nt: TGTGCCATAGAGACGGGGTTCAATCAGCCCCAGCATTTT; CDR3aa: CAIETGFNQPQHF
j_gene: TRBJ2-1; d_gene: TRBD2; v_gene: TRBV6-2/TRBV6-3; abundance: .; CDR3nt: TGTGCCAGCAGTTGGACTAGCGGGGGGGGTAAAGAGCAGTTCTTC; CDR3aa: CASSWTSGGGKEQFF
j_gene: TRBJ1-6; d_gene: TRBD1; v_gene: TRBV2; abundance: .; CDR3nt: TGTGCCAGCAGATTGACAGGGAATAATTCACCCCTCCACTTT; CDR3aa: CASRLTGNNSPLHF
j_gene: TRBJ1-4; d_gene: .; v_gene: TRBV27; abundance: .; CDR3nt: TGTGCCAGCAGTCCCCGACAGGCGCGTAATGAAAAACTGTTTTTT; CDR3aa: CASSPRQARNEKLFF
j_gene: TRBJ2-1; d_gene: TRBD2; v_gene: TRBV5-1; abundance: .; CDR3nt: TGCGCCAGCAGCTCGGGAGTTAGCGGGGGAGGCAATGAGCAGTTCTTC; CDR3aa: CASSSGVSGGGNEQFF
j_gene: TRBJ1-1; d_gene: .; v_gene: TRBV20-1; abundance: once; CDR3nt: TGCAGTGCTAGTATTCGGAAAGGAGGGATTCACACTGAAGCTTTCTTT; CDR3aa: CSASIRKGGIHTEAFF
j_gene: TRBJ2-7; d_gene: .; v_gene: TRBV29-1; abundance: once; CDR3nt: TGCAGCGTTGCCAGCGGACGCCTCTACGAGCAGTACTTC; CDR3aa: CSVASGRLYEQYF
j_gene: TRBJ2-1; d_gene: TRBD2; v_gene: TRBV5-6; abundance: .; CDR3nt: TGTGCCAGCAGCTTGCTAGCGGGGGGGAGCTACAATGAGCAGTTCTTC; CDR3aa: CASSLLAGGSYNEQFF
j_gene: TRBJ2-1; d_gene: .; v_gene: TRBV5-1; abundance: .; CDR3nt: TGCGCCAGCACCAAAGGGGGAGGGCCATGGGATGAGCAGTTCTTC; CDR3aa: CASTKGGGPWDEQFF
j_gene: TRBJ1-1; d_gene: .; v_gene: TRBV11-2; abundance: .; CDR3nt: TGTGCCAGCAGCTTAGTTAGTCAATCGAACACTGAAGCTTTCTTT; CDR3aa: CASSLVSQSNTEAFF
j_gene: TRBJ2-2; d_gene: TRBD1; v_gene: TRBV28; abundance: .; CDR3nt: TGTGCCAGCAGTTTTTGGTCAGGGGGCATCGGGGAGCTGTTTTTT; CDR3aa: CASSFWSGGIGELFF
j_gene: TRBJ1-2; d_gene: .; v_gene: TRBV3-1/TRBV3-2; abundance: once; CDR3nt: TGTGCCAGCAGCCTCGGGGAGGGCTACACCTTC; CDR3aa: CASSLGEGYTF
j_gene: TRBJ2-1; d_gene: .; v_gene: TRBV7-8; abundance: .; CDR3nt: TGTGCCAGCAGCTTATCCACTAGTGGGGACAATGAGCAGTTCTTC; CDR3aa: CASSLSTSGDNEQFF
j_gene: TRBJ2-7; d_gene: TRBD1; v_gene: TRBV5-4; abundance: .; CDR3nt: TGTGCCAGCAGCCCCCCTCGGGGACAGGGTCTGGACGAGCAGTACTTC; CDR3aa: CASSPPRGQGLDEQYF
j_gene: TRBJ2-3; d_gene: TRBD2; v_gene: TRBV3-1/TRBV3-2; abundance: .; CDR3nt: TGTGCCAGCAGCTCCCTAGCGGGGATCTCAGATACGCAGTATTTT; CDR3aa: CASSSLAGISDTQYF
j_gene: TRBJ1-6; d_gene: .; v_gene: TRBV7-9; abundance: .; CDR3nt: TGTGCCAGCAGCCCTCAGGTGCAGGGTCCTAGCTCCTATAATTCACCCCTCCACTTT; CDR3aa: CASSPQVQGPSSYNSPLHF
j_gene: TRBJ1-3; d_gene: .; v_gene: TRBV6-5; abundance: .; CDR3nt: TGTGCCAGCAGTTATTCCAGACTCAGCTCTGGAAACACCATATATTTT; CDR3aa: CASSYSRLSSGNTIYF
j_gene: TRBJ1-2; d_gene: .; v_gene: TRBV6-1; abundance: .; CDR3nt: TGTGCCAGCAGTGAGTCAGGGATTTATGGCTACACCTTC; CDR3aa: CASSESGIYGYTF
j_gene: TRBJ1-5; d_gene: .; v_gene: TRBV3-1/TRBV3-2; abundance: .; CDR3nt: TGTGCCAGCAGCCTTGGGGGGGACCAGCCCCAGCATTTT; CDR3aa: CASSLGGDQPQHF
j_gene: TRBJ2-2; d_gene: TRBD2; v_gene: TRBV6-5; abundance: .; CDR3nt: TGTGCCAGCAGTTTGGGAGGGCTCGACACCGGGGAGCTGTTTTTT; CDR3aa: CASSLGGLDTGELFF
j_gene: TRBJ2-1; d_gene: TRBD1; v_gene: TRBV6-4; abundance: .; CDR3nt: TGTGCCAGCAGTGACACTTACAGGGGGATAAATGAGCAGTTCTTC; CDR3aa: CASSDTYRGINEQFF
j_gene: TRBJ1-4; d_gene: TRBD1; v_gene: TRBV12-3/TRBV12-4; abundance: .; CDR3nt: TGTGCCAGCAGCTTCGACAGGGACGAAAAACTGTTTTTT; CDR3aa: CASSFDRDEKLFF
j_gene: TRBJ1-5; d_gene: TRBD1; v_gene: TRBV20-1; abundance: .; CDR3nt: TGCAGTACTAGTCGACAGGGAGAGGGGCCCCAGCATTTT; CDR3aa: CSTSRQGEGPQHF
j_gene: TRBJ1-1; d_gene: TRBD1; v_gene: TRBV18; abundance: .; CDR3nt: TGTGCCAGCTCACCGGGGACAGGAATGAACACTGAAGCTTTCTTT; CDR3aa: CASSPGTGMNTEAFF
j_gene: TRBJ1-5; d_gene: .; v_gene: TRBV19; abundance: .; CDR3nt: TGTGCCAGTAGGCAACAGGGATATCAGCCCCAGCATTTT; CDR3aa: CASRQQGYQPQHF
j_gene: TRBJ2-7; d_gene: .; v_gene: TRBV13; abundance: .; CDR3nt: TGTGCCAGCAGCCCGCTAGGGGGTCGAGGCTACGAGCAGTACTTC; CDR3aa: CASSPLGGRGYEQYF
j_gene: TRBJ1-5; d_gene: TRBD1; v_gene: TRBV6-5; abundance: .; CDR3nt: TGTGCCAGCAGGACGGGGACAGGAGATCAGCCCCAGCATTTT; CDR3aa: CASRTGTGDQPQHF
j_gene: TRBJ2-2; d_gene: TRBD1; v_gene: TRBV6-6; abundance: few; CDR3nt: TGTGCCAGCAGTTATCAGGACAGGGTCACCGGGGAGCTGTTTTTT; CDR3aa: CASSYQDRVTGELFF
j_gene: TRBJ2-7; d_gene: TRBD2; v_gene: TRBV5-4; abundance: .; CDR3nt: TGTGCCAGCAGCTTCTCATCAGCGGGAGGGAACGAGCAGTACTTC; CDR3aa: CASSFSSAGGNEQYF
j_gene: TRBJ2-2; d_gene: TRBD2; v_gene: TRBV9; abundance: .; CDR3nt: TGTGCCAGCAGCGTAGCGGGGGGTTCTGTCACCGGGGAGCTGTTTTTT; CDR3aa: CASSVAGGSVTGELFF
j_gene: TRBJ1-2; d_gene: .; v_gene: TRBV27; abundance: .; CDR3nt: TGTGCCAGCAGTTTTACGGACAGAACCTCAAACTATGGCTACACCTTC; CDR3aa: CASSFTDRTSNYGYTF
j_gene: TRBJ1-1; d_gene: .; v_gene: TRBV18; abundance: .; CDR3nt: TGTGCCAGCTCACCAGATGGGCGTGAGAACACTGAAGCTTTCTTT; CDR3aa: CASSPDGRENTEAFF
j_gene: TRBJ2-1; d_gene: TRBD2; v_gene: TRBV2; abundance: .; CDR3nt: TGTGCCAGGGGGGGAGGACTAGCCCTTGAGCAGTTCTTC; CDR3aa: CARGGGLALEQFF
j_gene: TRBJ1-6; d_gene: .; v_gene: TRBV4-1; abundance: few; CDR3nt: TGCGCCAGCAGCCAAGAAGGTGGAGGGACCTATAATTCACCCCTCCACTTT; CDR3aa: CASSQEGGGTYNSPLHF
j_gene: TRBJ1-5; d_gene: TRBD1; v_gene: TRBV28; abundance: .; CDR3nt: TGTGCCACCATTGGGGCGGGGACAGGGACGGGGCAGCCCCAGCATTTT; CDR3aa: CATIGAGTGTGQPQHF
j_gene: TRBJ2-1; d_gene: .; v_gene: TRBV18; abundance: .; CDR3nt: TGTGCCAGCTCACCAGAATGGGGCGAGCAGTTCTTC; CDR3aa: CASSPEWGEQFF
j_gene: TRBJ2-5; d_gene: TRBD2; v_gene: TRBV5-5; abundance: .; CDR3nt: TGTGCCAGCAGCGCCGGGGGGGAGACCCAGTACTTC; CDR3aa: CASSAGGETQYF
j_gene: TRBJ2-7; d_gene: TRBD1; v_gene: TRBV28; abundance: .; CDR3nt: TGTGCCAGCAGCTGGGGACAGGCGACATCGCACTACGAGCAGTACTTC; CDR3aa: CASSWGQATSHYEQYF
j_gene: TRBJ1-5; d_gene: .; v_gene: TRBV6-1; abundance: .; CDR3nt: TGTGCCAGCAGTGAAGGGAGCGTTAGCAATCAGCCCCAGCATTTT; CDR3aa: CASSEGSVSNQPQHF
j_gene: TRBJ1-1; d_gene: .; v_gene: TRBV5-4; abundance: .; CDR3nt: TGTGCCAGCAGCTTCACAGGGAACACTGAAGCTTTCTTT; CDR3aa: CASSFTGNTEAFF
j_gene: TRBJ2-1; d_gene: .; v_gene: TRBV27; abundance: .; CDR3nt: TGTGCCAGCAGTATGACACCTATCTACAATGAGCAGTTCTTC; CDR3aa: CASSMTPIYNEQFF
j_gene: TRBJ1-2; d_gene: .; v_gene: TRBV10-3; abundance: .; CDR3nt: TGTGCCATCGGGGTCGGGGGGTATAGTGGCTACACCTTC; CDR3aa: CAIGVGGYSGYTF
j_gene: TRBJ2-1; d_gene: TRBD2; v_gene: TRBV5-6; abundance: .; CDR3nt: TGTGCCAGCAGCTTTGGGACTAGCGGGAAGGGTGAGCAGTTCTTC; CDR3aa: CASSFGTSGKGEQFF
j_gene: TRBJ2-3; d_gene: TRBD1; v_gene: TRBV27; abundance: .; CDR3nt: TGTGCCAGCAGTTTCAGGACAGGGCACACAGATACGCAGTATTTT; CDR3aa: CASSFRTGHTDTQYF
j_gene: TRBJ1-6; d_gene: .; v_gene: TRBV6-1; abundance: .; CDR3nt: TGTGCCAGCAGTGGAGCCAGGGTAGGGAATTCACCCCTCCACTTT; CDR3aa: CASSGARVGNSPLHF
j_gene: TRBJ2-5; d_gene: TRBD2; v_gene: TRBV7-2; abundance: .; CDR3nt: TGTGCCAGCAGGTCCGGGACTAGCGGGACCTCAGGGGAGACCCAGTACTTC; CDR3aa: CASRSGTSGTSGETQYF
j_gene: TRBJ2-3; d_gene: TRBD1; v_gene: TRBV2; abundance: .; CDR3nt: TGTGCCAGCTTCCCCAGGGGGCACGGAGATACGCAGTATTTT; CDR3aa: CASFPRGHGDTQYF
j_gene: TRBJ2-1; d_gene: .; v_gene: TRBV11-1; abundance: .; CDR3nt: TGTGCCAGCAGCTTTTTCAGGGACAATGAGCAGTTCTTC; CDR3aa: CASSFFRDNEQFF
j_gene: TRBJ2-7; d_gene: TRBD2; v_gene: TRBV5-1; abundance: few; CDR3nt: TGCGCCAGCAGCCTGGCCGGGACTAAGGACGAGCAGTACTTC; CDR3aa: CASSLAGTKDEQYF
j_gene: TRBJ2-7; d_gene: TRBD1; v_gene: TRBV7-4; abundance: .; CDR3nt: TGTGCCAGCAGCTCCACCCCGGGACAGGGCTACGAGCAGTACTTC; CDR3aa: CASSSTPGQGYEQYF
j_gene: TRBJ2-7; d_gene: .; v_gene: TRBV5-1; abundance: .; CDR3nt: TGCGCCAGCAGCGCGGGGACTGGGCTGGAGCAGTACTTC; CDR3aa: CASSAGTGLEQYF
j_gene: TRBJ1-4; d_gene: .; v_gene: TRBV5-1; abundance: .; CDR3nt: TGCGCCAGCAGCTCCACCGGGACACCTAATGAAAAACTGTTTTTT; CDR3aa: CASSSTGTPNEKLFF
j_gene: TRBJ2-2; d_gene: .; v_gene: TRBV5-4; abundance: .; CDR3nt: TGTGCCAGCAGCTTGGTGGGGGCGCGAAACGGGGAGCTGTTTTTT; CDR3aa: CASSLVGARNGELFF
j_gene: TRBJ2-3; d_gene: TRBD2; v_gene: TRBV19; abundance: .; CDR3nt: TGTGCCAGTAGTATTGGTAGCGGGAGTATCACAGATACGCAGTATTTT; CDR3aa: CASSIGSGSITDTQYF
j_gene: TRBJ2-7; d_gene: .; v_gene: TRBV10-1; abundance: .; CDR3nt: TGCGCCAGCAGTGAGTCGGGCAGTTCCTACGAGCAGTACTTC; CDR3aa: CASSESGSSYEQYF